This entry concerns a single T cell receptor (beta chain). As yet, its antigen is unknown. The data are from a study of CXCR4 blockade with PD-1 therapy in pancreatic cancer. Using immunoSEQ multiplex PCR, the repertoire was profiled, and TCRdb retains in-frame clones only, with some absent. Among about 7,400 clones listed, 50% to 75% were seen once. Points from the study as a whole: Antigen-specificity overlap of convergent dominant clones remained unconfirmed.

This CDR3 region has 13 residues. Trimming cost V 4 bases and J 6 bases, with 12 bases left between them. CDR1 and CDR2 (germline): KGHSH, LQKENI. This rearrangement joins TRBV18 to TRBJ1-1, with a weak D call TRBD1 (5 bases). The sequence was collected from a human donor with pancreatic ductal adenocarcinoma. Sequencing used tumor tissue. In nucleotides, the CDR3 is TGTGCCAGCTCACTGCAGGGTGAAGCTGAAGCTTTCTTT. This encodes CASSLQGEAEAFF.